The 15 T cell receptor beta chains below come from one sample, sequenced in a study of cytotoxic CD8 clonotypes in ibrutinib-treated CLL. Profiled with immunoSEQ multiplex PCR; TCRdb holds only in-frame clones, not every one. The repertoire includes 40,000 to 50,000 clones, around three fifths of them detected once, and about 27% sits in the top ten. The sample was PBMCs, taken after 24 months of ibrutinib treatment. The receptors derive from a human donor with chronic lymphocytic leukemia.

This rearrangement joins TRBV5-1 to TRBJ2-3, with 7 bases fitting TRBD1. V trimming: 4 bases; J trimming: 3 bases; junction bases outside the gene matches: 8. CDR1 is SGHRS, CDR2 YFSETQ, per germline. This CDR3 is 15 amino acids long. DNA for the CDR3: TGCGCCAGCAGCGGGATCGACAGGGCAACAGATACGCAGTATTTT. It specifies CASSGIDRATDTQYF.

The chain is built from TRBV6-1 and TRBJ1-2, with 7 bases lining up with TRBD1. CDR1 and CDR2 (germline): MNHNS, SASEGT. The CDR3 has 15 amino acids. The V segment lost 6 bases and the J segment 0 bases; nucleotides outside the gene matches: 7. The CDR3 loop is CASSLDRAPNYGYTF. CDR3 DNA sequence: TGTGCCAGCAGCTTAGACAGGGCCCCTAACTATGGCTACACCTTC.

The chain links TRBV19 to TRBJ1-1; 9 bases line up with TRBD1. Losses at the gene ends were 3 bases for V and 1 base for J; bases not matched to a gene: 6. CDR3 length: 16 residues. Germline lookup yields CDR1 LNHDA and CDR2 SQIVND (reference sequence). The CDR3 loop is CASSMKAGQGNTEAFF. DNA for the CDR3: TGTGCCAGTAGTATGAAAGCGGGACAGGGGAACACTGAAGCTTTCTTT. Full variable domain (missing parts from reference TRBV19 and TRBJ1-1): DGGITQSPKYLFRKEGQNVTLSCEQNLNHDAMYWYRQDPGQGLRLIYYSQIVNDFQKGDIAEGYSVSREKKESFPLTVTSAQKNPTAFYLCASSMKAGQGNTEAFFGQGTRLTVV.

V and J are TRBV5-1 and TRBJ1-4, with TRBD1 identical over 7 bases. The CDR3 has 15 amino acids. Germline values: CDR1 SGHRS, CDR2 YFSETQ. V was clipped by 4 bases and J by 7 bases; unmatched bases: 10. The CDR3 DNA reads TGCGCCAGCAGCGGGGGACAGCGAAGGGGTGAAAAACTGTTTTTT. Protein sequence: CASSGGQRRGEKLFF.

The CDR3 region has the DNA TGTGCCAGCACCGACAGGGTCCATTCCTACGAGCAGTACTTC. Protein: CASTDRVHSYEQYF. V usage is TRBV5-5 and J usage is TRBJ2-7; 7 bases agree with TRBD1. CDR1 is SGHKS and CDR2 is YYEKEE in the germline V gene (reference sequence). The trim removed 6 bases at V and 1 base at J, leaving 7 bases unmatched. The CDR3 sequence is 14 residues long.

V gene TRBV4-1 combines with J gene TRBJ1-2; 8 bases are shared with TRBD1. The CDR3 is made up of 13 amino acids. CDR1 and CDR2 (germline): MGHRA, YSYEKL. The V gene end was trimmed by 4 bases and the J gene end by 8 bases; junction bases not matched to a gene: 6. CDR3 DNA: TGCGCCAGCAGCCTGGACAGGGAAGGGGGCTACACCTTC. Residues: CASSLDREGGYTF.

The chain carries TRBV2 and TRBJ1-4; D may be TRBD1 (6 bases). The CDR3 has 13 amino acids. V lost 8 bases to trimming and J lost 7 bases, with 14 bases between them. Looked up from germline, CDR1 is SNHLY and CDR2 is FYNNEI. CDR3 sequence reads: CASLQGFGEKLFF. CDR3 in DNA: TGTGCCAGCCTACAGGGATTTGGTGAAAAACTGTTTTTT. The full variable domain, in which reference TRBV2 and TRBJ1-4 provide the parts outside the CDR3, is EPEVTQTPSHQVTQMGQEVILRCVPISNHLYFYWYRQILGQKVEFLVSFYNNEISEKSEIFDDQFSVERPDGSNFTLKIRSTKLEDSAMYFCASLQGFGEKLFFGSGTQLSVL.

The rearrangement uses TRBV6-5 and TRBJ1-6, with D hard to call. The CDR3 loop spans 15 amino acids. CDR1 is MNHEY and CDR2 is SVGAGI in the germline V gene. V was cut by 7 bases and J by 1 base, with 11 bases left in between. The CDR3 DNA is TGTGCCAGCACCACAAGGGAGTCCTATAATTCACCCCTCCACTTT. It codes for CASTTRESYNSPLHF.

The chain carries TRBV5-6 and TRBJ2-3; the D gene is possibly TRBD2 (5 bases). Germline loops: CDR1 SGHDT, CDR2 YYEEEE. The CDR3 has 15 residues. With 4 bases removed from V and 1 base from J, the gap between germline ends came to 13 bases. This CDR3 is CASSPDFRGTDTQYF. The CDR3 DNA is TGTGCCAGCAGCCCGGACTTCCGGGGCACAGATACGCAGTATTTT. Together with reference TRBV5-6 and TRBJ2-3, the CDR3 gives the full variable domain: DAGVTQSPTHLIKTRGQQVTLRCSPKSGHDTVSWYQQALGQGPQFIFQYYEEEERQRGNFPDRFSGHQFPNYSSELNVNALLLGDSALYLCASSPDFRGTDTQYFGPGTRLTVL.

This chain uses TRBV5-1 with TRBJ2-3; maybe TRBD2 (5 bases). Germline CDR1 SGHRS, CDR2 YFSETQ. V was shortened by 4 bases and J by 0 bases, with 9 bases between the two germline ends. The CDR3 contains 14 residues. CDR3: CASSPSGSTDTQYF. The CDR3 DNA is TGCGCCAGCAGCCCCAGCGGAAGCACAGATACGCAGTATTTT.

This clone occurred once. This chain connects TRBV29-1 to TRBJ2-3, with a possible D match to TRBD2 (7 bases). The CDR3 runs 14 residues. Trimming removed 3 bases from V and 3 bases from J, with 13 bases in between. Germline-derived CDR1 and CDR2 are SQVTM and ANQGSEA. CDR3 loop: CSVEFRGGTDTQYF. The CDR3 DNA reads TGCAGCGTTGAGTTCAGGGGAGGGACAGATACGCAGTATTTT.

This chain links TRBV9 with TRBJ1-2; perhaps TRBD1 as D (5 bases). The CDR3 consists of 15 residues. CDR1 and CDR2 from the germline V gene are SGDLS and YYNGEE. The V end lost 0 bases, the J end lost 2 bases, and 11 bases lay between the germline ends. DNA for the CDR3: TGTGCCAGCAGCGTAGCTTCAGGGTGGAACTATGGCTACACCTTC. As protein: CASSVASGWNYGYTF. Filled out from reference TRBV9 and TRBJ1-2, the complete variable domain reads DSGVTQTPKHLITATGQRVTLRCSPRSGDLSVYWYQQSLDQGLQFLIQYYNGEERAKGNILERFSAQQFPDLHSELNLSSLELGDSALYFCASSVASGWNYGYTFGSGTRLTVV.

The chain carries TRBV5-1 and TRBJ2-7, with 9 bases that match TRBD1. Germline values: CDR1 SGHRS, CDR2 YFSETQ. The CDR3 length is 16 residues. The junction had 13 bases not matched to a gene; V was cut back by 4 bases and J by 5 bases. The CDR3 bases are TGCGCCAGCAGCCCTACTACCGGGACAGGGAACCACGAGCAGTACTTC. This codes for CASSPTTGTGNHEQYF.

This clone has a single count. The CDR3 bases are TGCGCCAGCAGCTTGGTGGCTAGCGGGGGCCTCTACGAGCAGTACTTC. This translates into CASSLVASGGLYEQYF. The chain has TRBV5-1 and TRBJ2-7; 10 bases align to TRBD2. Germline V gene sequence: CDR1 SGHRS, CDR2 YFSETQ. The CDR3 sequence is 16 residues long. The ends lost 0 bases at V and 3 bases at J; junction bases unmatched: 6.

This clone was found a few times. This rearrangement joins TRBV15 to TRBJ2-7; D tentatively reads TRBD1 or TRBD2 (5 bases each). The J call could be wrong; TRBJ2-5 is a better fit for the DNA end. The length of the CDR3 is 14 residues. Germline V gives CDR1 LNHNV, CDR2 YYDKDF (reference sequence). This CDR3 reads CATSRVTGALTQYF. The CDR3 bases are TGTGCCACCAGCAGAGTTACCGGGGCCCTGACCCAGTACTTC.